The 9 T cell receptor beta chains below come from one sample, sequenced in a study. Treg sorting used a CD4+CD25+CD127-/low gate. MiXCR, run by TCRdb on the 5' RACE reads, gives a single entry per CDR3 protein. The sample holds about 10,000 distinct CDR3 sequences, approximately 25% seen once. Sequenced input: Tregs sorted from blood. Receptor source: a female donor with breast cancer.

Of note for this clonotype: A much larger clone differs by one base, so this may be a read error. V gene TRBV2 combines with J gene TRBJ2-1; 9 bases match TRBD1. There are 14 residues in the CDR3. In germline, CDR1 is SNHLY, CDR2 FYNNEI. The V gene end was trimmed by 6 bases and the J gene end by 11 bases; junction bases not matched to a gene: 11. This CDR3 reads CASSTETGGWQQFF. In DNA, the CDR3 is TGTGCCAGCAGCACCGAGACAGGGGGGTGGCAGCAGTTCTTC.

This clonotype was observed a few times. The CDR3, as DNA: TGTGCCAGTAGTACCGCATCTAGCGGGAGCGGTGAGCAGTACTTC. It encodes CASSTASSGSGEQYF. The chain has TRBV19 and TRBJ2-7; 10 nucleotides agree with TRBD2. Trimming took 4 bases from V and 7 from J; bases not matched to a gene: 10. This CDR3 contains 15 residues. Germline assignment: CDR1 LNHDA and CDR2 SQIVND (reference sequence).

Comments on this clonotype: A read error is possible here, since a much larger clone lies one base away. V is TRBV29-1 and J is TRBJ1-2; no reliable D call. Germline V gives CDR1 SQVTM, CDR2 ANQGSEA. The CDR3 sequence is 13 residues long. V was clipped by 4 bases and J by 4 bases, with 13 bases between them. This CDR3 reads CSVVTGSRYGYTF. The CDR3 DNA reads TGCAGCGTTGTCACGGGTAGTCGCTATGGCTACACCTTC. Based on the CDR3 plus reference TRBV29-1 and TRBJ1-2, the full variable domain is SAVISQKPSRDICQRGTSLTIQCQVDSQVTMMFWYRQQPGQSLTLIATANQGSEATYESGFVIDKFPISRPNLTFSTLTVSNMSPEDSSIYLCSVVTGSRYGYTFGSGTRLTVV.

By sample share, this clonotype is medium-sized. The CDR3 region is CASSPQANYGYTF. The CDR3 coding sequence is TGTGCCAGCAGCCCGCAGGCTAACTATGGCTACACCTTC. The chain links TRBV7-9 to TRBJ1-2; unclear D gene. Germline V lookup: CDR1 SEHNR, CDR2 FQNEAQ (reference sequence). V shed 5 bases and J shed 0 bases, with 7 bases lying between them. The CDR3 contains 13 residues.

V and J are TRBV12-3 or TRBV12-4 and TRBJ2-7, with a weak D call TRBD1 (6 bases). The germline V and J ends were trimmed by 4 bases and 4 bases, with 11 bases remaining between them. The CDR3 runs 13 residues. Here the CDR3 reads CASSSNRVYEQYF. DNA for the CDR3: TGTGCCAGCAGTTCCAACAGGGTTTACGAGCAGTACTTC.

In this sample, this clonotype turned up many times. The chain links TRBV28 to TRBJ1-2, with a tentative D call TRBD1 (6 bases). The CDR3 extends over 16 amino acids. V lost 5 bases to trimming and J lost 0 bases, with 16 bases between them. CDR1 is MDHEN, CDR2 SYDVKM, per germline. The CDR3 sequence: CASSLFSQGANYGYTF. The CDR3 DNA reads TGTGCCAGCAGTCTGTTTTCACAGGGAGCTAACTATGGCTACACCTTC.

As for this clonotype: Since a much larger clone is just one base distant, this may be a read error. The chain carries TRBV7-9 and TRBJ1-5, with D perhaps TRBD1 (5 bases). Germline-derived CDR1 and CDR2 are SEHNR and FQNEAQ (reference sequence). The CDR3 has 13 residues. Trimming took off 2 bases at V and 7 bases at J, with 9 bases between the two ends. The CDR3 reads CASSLQGRQPQHF. DNA for the CDR3: TGTGCCAGCAGCTTACAGGGTCGACAGCCCCAGCATTTT.

This clonotype has a count of ten or more. The chain has TRBV5-4 and TRBJ1-1; no clear D. This CDR3 has 13 residues. The germline V and J ends were trimmed by 4 bases and 2 bases, with 9 bases remaining between them. The germline V gene encodes CDR1 SGHNT and CDR2 YYREEE (reference sequence). The CDR3 sequence: CASSGLVNTEAFF. The CDR3 DNA follows: TGTGCCAGCAGCGGCTTAGTCAACACTGAAGCTTTCTTT.

By share, this clonotype ranks as medium-sized (0.01 to 0.1%). The J gene is TRBJ1-2, the V gene TRBV3-1; D might be TRBD1 (5 bases). Looked up from germline, CDR1 is LGHDT and CDR2 is YNNKEL (reference sequence). The CDR3 is made up of 14 amino acids. V was shortened by 1 base and J by 4 bases, with 10 bases between the two germline ends. The CDR3 nucleotides are TGTGCCAGCAGCCAAGGGGCAGGGCCCTATGGCTACACCTTC. As protein: CASSQGAGPYGYTF. The full variable domain, completed using reference TRBV3-1 and TRBJ1-2, is DTAVSQTPKYLVTQMGNDKSIKCEQNLGHDTMYWYKQDSKKFLKIMFSYNNKELIINETVPNRFSPKSPDKAHLNLHINSLELGDSAVYFCASSQGAGPYGYTFGSGTRLTVV.